The 30 T cell receptor beta chains below all came from one sample that was sequenced in a study of radiotherapy plus CTLA-4 blockade in lung cancer. The table came from immunoSEQ multiplex PCR; TCRdb's copy has only in-frame clones and leaves some out. The data hold about 100,000 clones, with 83% observed a single time. The specimen was peripheral blood, collected from a patient treated with radiotherapy plus ipilimumab. These receptors were obtained from a human donor with non-small cell lung cancer who had stable disease on radiotherapy plus ipilimumab.

The chain combines TRBV10-3 with TRBJ1-1; unclear D gene. Germline V gene data show CDR1 as ENHRY and CDR2 as SYGVKD. The CDR3 is 13 amino acids. V lost 2 bases, J lost 4 bases, and 8 bases lay in between. CDR3 region: CAISEATATEAFF. DNA for the CDR3: TGTGCCATCAGTGAGGCGACGGCCACTGAAGCTTTCTTT.

This chain links TRBV6-4 with TRBJ1-1; D gene ambiguous. Germline V gene lookup returns CDR1 MRHNA and CDR2 SNTAGT. The CDR3 loop spans 17 amino acids. Trimming stripped 0 bases from V and 2 bases from J, with 16 bases between. The DNA of the CDR3 is TGTGCCAGCAGTGACTCTCTCCTACTCTCAAGAAACACTGAAGCTTTCTTT. Amino acid sequence: CASSDSLLLSRNTEAFF.

V usage is TRBV27 and J usage is TRBJ2-3, with a tentative D call TRBD1 (6 bases). The V end lost 8 bases, the J end lost 2 bases, and 11 bases lay between the germline ends. Germline CDR1 reads MNHEY; CDR2 reads SMNVEV (reference sequence). This CDR3 is 13 amino acids long. As DNA, the CDR3 is TGTGCCAGCTCGGACAGAATCACAGATACGCAGTATTTT. Its translation is CASSDRITDTQYF.

The chain employs TRBV7-8 and TRBJ1-5, with D perhaps TRBD1 (6 bases). The CDR3 is 15 residues long. Germline V lookup: CDR1 SGHVS, CDR2 FQNEAQ. Trimming took 1 base from V and 5 from J, leaving 12 bases between them. The CDR3 loop is CASSLDVGAHQPQHF. In nucleotides, the CDR3 is TGTGCCAGCAGCTTAGACGTGGGGGCACATCAGCCCCAGCATTTT.

This chain joins TRBV11-1 and TRBJ2-7, with 9 bases matching TRBD2. The CDR3 is 16 residues long. Germline CDR1 SGHAT, CDR2 FQDESV (reference sequence). Trimming took 5 bases from V and 2 from J; bases not matched to a gene: 10. The CDR3: CASSPQRTSAAYEQYF. For the CDR3, the DNA is TGTGCCAGCAGCCCACAGCGGACTAGCGCCGCCTACGAGCAGTACTTC.

This chain connects TRBV18 to TRBJ2-6; D ambiguous. This CDR3 has 16 residues. Germline V gives CDR1 KGHSH, CDR2 LQKENI. V was pared by 3 bases and J by 0 bases, with 9 bases between. DNA for the CDR3: TGTGCCAGCTCACCCCAGTGGGGCTCTGGGGCCAACGTCCTGACTTTC. This encodes CASSPQWGSGANVLTF.

The V gene is TRBV2, the J gene TRBJ2-3; a weak D match, TRBD2 (6 bases). This CDR3 is 15 amino acids long. Germline loops: CDR1 SNHLY, CDR2 FYNNEI. The germline V and J ends were trimmed by 4 bases and 0 bases, with 11 bases remaining between them. For the CDR3, the DNA is TGTGCCAGCAGTGGCACTCTAGCGAGCACAGATACGCAGTATTTT. Translating it yields CASSGTLASTDTQYF.

The chain uses TRBV9 and TRBJ1-1; 7 nucleotides align to TRBD1. The length of the CDR3 is 14 residues. The V segment lost 3 bases and the J segment 5 bases; nucleotides outside the gene matches: 7. CDR1 is SGDLS and CDR2 is YYNGEE in the germline V gene. The CDR3 here is CASSAPDRDTEAFF. The CDR3, as DNA: TGTGCCAGCAGCGCCCCCGACAGGGATACTGAAGCTTTCTTT.

This clone was recorded a few times. The chain uses TRBV10-3 and TRBJ2-7, with 9 bases aligning to TRBD2. Trimming took 3 bases from V and 2 from J; bases not matched to a gene: 11. CDR3 length equals 17 residues. CDR1 and CDR2 from the germline V gene are ENHRY and SYGVKD. The DNA for the CDR3 is TGTGCCATCAGTGACCCCGGCGGGGGGGCCGAGACCTACGAGCAGTACTTC. Translation gives CAISDPGGGAETYEQYF.

The chain recombines TRBV28 with TRBJ2-4; D possibly corresponds to TRBD1 (5 bases). V dropped 1 base and J dropped 5 bases, with 15 bases sitting between them. The length of the CDR3 is 16 residues. Germline assignment: CDR1 MDHEN and CDR2 SYDVKM. The CDR3 region is CASSLLGQGWENIQYF. CDR3 in DNA: TGTGCCAGCAGTTTATTAGGGCAGGGATGGGAAAACATTCAGTACTTC.

This clone was picked up a small number of times. The gene calls are TRBV6-1 and TRBJ2-2; D remains ambiguous. CDR3 length equals 13 residues. V shed 7 bases and J shed 6 bases, with 12 bases lying between them. Germline-derived CDR1 and CDR2 are MNHNS and SASEGT. CDR3 in amino acids: CASKVKGAGELFF. CDR3 sequence (DNA): TGTGCCAGCAAGGTTAAGGGTGCCGGGGAGCTGTTTTTT.

J is TRBJ2-3 and V is TRBV7-3; 9 positions match TRBD2. The germline V gene encodes CDR1 SGHTA and CDR2 FQGTGA. J lost 3 bases, V lost 5 bases, and 9 bases had no gene match. This CDR3 comprises 16 residues. CDR3 residues: CASSQERGADTDTQYF. CDR3 coding DNA: TGTGCCAGCAGCCAAGAGCGGGGGGCCGATACAGATACGCAGTATTTT. The entire variable domain, with the rest obtained from reference TRBV7-3 and TRBJ2-3, is as follows: GAGVSQTPSNKVTEKGKYVELRCDPISGHTALYWYRQSLGQGPEFLIYFQGTGAADDSGLPNDRFFAVRPEGSVSTLKIQRTERGDSAVYLCASSQERGADTDTQYFGPGTRLTVL.

The chain is built from TRBV5-6 and TRBJ2-5; 7 bases are shared with TRBD1. The V segment lost 4 bases and the J segment 5 bases; nucleotides outside the gene matches: 14. Germline V gives CDR1 SGHDT, CDR2 YYEEEE. This CDR3 spans 16 amino acids. As DNA, the CDR3 is TGTGCCAGCAGCCTCAAAGGGGGCGCTGCTGTGGAGACCCAGTACTTC. Amino acids: CASSLKGGAAVETQYF.

The chain has TRBV7-2 and TRBJ2-5; 7 bases match TRBD1. The CDR3 sequence is 14 residues long. J gave up 4 bases and V 3 bases, and 5 bases lay outside the gene matches. Germline assignment: CDR1 SGHTA and CDR2 FQGNSA. As DNA, the CDR3 is TGTGCCAGCAGCTTGACAGGGCTGGGAGAGACCCAGTACTTC. Its protein product is CASSLTGLGETQYF.

This chain links TRBV5-4 with TRBJ2-1; TRBD2 matches at 10 bases. Germline loops: CDR1 SGHNT, CDR2 YYREEE (reference sequence). The CDR3 contains 15 residues. Trimming cost V 4 bases and J 4 bases; bases outside gene matches: 5. CDR3 in amino acids: CASSRQAGGYNEQFF. DNA of the CDR3: TGTGCCAGCAGCCGCCAAGCGGGAGGGTACAATGAGCAGTTCTTC.

The V gene is TRBV7-8, the J gene TRBJ2-7, with a possible D match to TRBD2 (5 bases). The CDR3 sequence is 15 residues long. Germline V gene lookup returns CDR1 SGHVS and CDR2 FQNEAQ. The germline V and J ends were trimmed by 2 bases and 3 bases, with 14 bases remaining between them. The CDR3 sequence: CASSLPLWGDYEQYF. The CDR3 DNA follows: TGTGCCAGCAGCTTACCCCTTTGGGGAGACTACGAGCAGTACTTC. Full variable domain (remainder filled in from reference TRBV7-8 and TRBJ2-7): GAGVSQSPRYKVAKRGQDVALRCDPISGHVSLFWYQQALGQGPEFLTYFQNEAQLDKSGLPSDRFFAERPEGSVSTLKIQRTQQEDSAVYLCASSLPLWGDYEQYFGPGTRLTVT.

In its sample, this clone was seen once. V usage is TRBV27 and J usage is TRBJ2-1; D remains ambiguous. This CDR3 is built from 13 residues. From germline, CDR1 is MNHEY and CDR2 SMNVEV (reference sequence). V gave up 8 bases and J gave up 7 bases, with 15 bases separating them. The CDR3 loop is CASSLSRLNEQFF. The CDR3 region has the DNA TGTGCCAGCTCGTTATCCAGGCTTAATGAGCAGTTCTTC.

The rearrangement links TRBV29-1 to TRBJ1-1; 8 nucleotides agree with TRBD1. CDR1 and CDR2 (germline): SQVTM, ANQGSEA. The CDR3 extends over 12 amino acids. CDR3 in DNA: TGCCTGATACAGGGGGTGAACACTGAAGCTTTCTTT. Translated, it gives CLIQGVNTEAFF.

The rearrangement joins TRBV19 to TRBJ1-2; D is ambiguous. V was shortened by 6 bases and J by 4 bases, with 12 bases between the two germline ends. The CDR3 loop spans 13 amino acids. Germline V CDR1 and CDR2: LNHDA, SQIVND (reference sequence). The CDR3 DNA sequence: TGTGCCAGTAGACCGGGCGGAACCTATGGCTACACCTTC. It yields the protein CASRPGGTYGYTF.

The chain links TRBV28 to TRBJ2-2; D is unresolved. The CDR3 has 15 residues. The V end was cut by 2 bases, the J end by 3 bases, with 10 bases between. Germline CDR1 reads MDHEN; CDR2 reads SYDVKM. The CDR3 protein is CASSLQFRYTGELFF. In nucleotides, the CDR3 is TGTGCCAGCAGTTTACAGTTCAGGTACACCGGGGAGCTGTTTTTT.

The chain has TRBV19 and TRBJ1-5; D unresolved. Germline V gives CDR1 LNHDA, CDR2 SQIVND (reference sequence). The CDR3 contains 15 residues. Deletions cut 5 bases from V and 0 bases from J, with 11 bases between. The CDR3 protein is CASSAQDYSNQPQHF. As DNA, the CDR3 is TGTGCCAGTAGTGCCCAGGACTATAGCAATCAGCCCCAGCATTTT.

This chain uses TRBV11-2 with TRBJ2-2; D is unclear. Germline values: CDR1 SGHAT, CDR2 FQNNGV. This CDR3 spans 14 amino acids. The ends were cut back, 0 bases at V and 4 bases at J, with 6 bases in the middle. The CDR3 DNA reads TGTGCCAGCAGCTTAGAGGCGCTCACCGGGGAGCTGTTTTTT. Amino acid sequence: CASSLEALTGELFF.

The V and J genes are TRBV30 and TRBJ1-3; no clear D. The CDR3 runs 16 residues. Germline values: CDR1 GTSNPN, CDR2 SVGIG (reference sequence). V lost 0 bases, J lost 0 bases, and 12 bases lay in between. This chain's CDR3 is CAWSVGSRSSGNTIYF. The CDR3 DNA is TGTGCCTGGAGTGTGGGTTCCAGGAGCTCTGGAAACACCATATATTTT. Together with reference TRBV30 and TRBJ1-3, the CDR3 gives the full variable domain: SQTIHQWPATLVQPVGSPLSLECTVEGTSNPNLYWYRQAAGRGLQLLFYSVGIGQISSEVPQNLSASRPQDRQFILSSKKLLLSDSGFYLCAWSVGSRSSGNTIYFGEGSWLTVV.

This clone was detected only a few times. The CDR3 here is CASSPRGQRSYNEQFF. As DNA, the CDR3 is TGTGCCAGCTCGCCCCGAGGACAGCGGTCCTACAATGAGCAGTTCTTC. This chain joins TRBV18 and TRBJ2-1, with D perhaps matching TRBD1 (6 bases). Looked up from germline, CDR1 is KGHSH and CDR2 is LQKENI. V was cut by 6 bases and J by 1 base, with 16 bases left in between. This CDR3 comprises 16 residues.

The V gene is TRBV6-1, the J gene TRBJ1-1; TRBD1 aligns across 7 bases. Germline trimming cut 7 bases from V and 5 bases from J; bases unmatched to any gene: 10. This CDR3 spans 14 amino acids. CDR1 and CDR2 (germline): MNHNS, SASEGT. CDR3: CASTLDRVRTEAFF. CDR3 DNA: TGTGCCAGCACCCTCGACAGGGTTCGAACTGAAGCTTTCTTT.

This chain uses TRBV28 with TRBJ1-2; D perhaps matches TRBD1 (5 bases). With 1 base removed from V and 4 bases from J, the gap between germline ends came to 19 bases. The germline V gene has CDR1 MDHEN and CDR2 SYDVKM. This CDR3 contains 17 residues. DNA of the CDR3: TGTGCCAGCAGTTTATCCCCTTCTTTCAGGGAGGCCTATGGCTACACCTTC. Encoded protein: CASSLSPSFREAYGYTF.

The chain joins TRBV5-1 to TRBJ2-4; a weak D match, TRBD2 (6 bases). Germline-derived CDR1 and CDR2 are SGHRS and YFSETQ. The V end was cut by 4 bases, the J end by 3 bases, with 20 bases between. There are 17 residues in the CDR3. As DNA, the CDR3 is TGCGCCAGCAGCGGCGGTTTAGCGGCCCACGTCAAAAACATTCAGTACTTC. It is translated as CASSGGLAAHVKNIQYF.

CDR3 coding DNA: TGTGCCAGCAGCGCCCAGGGTAGCAATCAGCCCCAGCATTTT. Protein sequence: CASSAQGSNQPQHF. The chain couples TRBV9 to TRBJ1-5; D possibly corresponds to TRBD1 (5 bases). Germline V gene sequence: CDR1 SGDLS, CDR2 YYNGEE. The CDR3 runs to 14 residues. Deletions cut 3 bases from V and 0 bases from J, with 7 bases between.

This clone was recorded a few times. This chain uses TRBV4-3 with TRBJ2-5, with a possible D match to TRBD1 (7 bases). V lost 4 bases and J lost 2, with 17 bases in between. Germline CDR1 is LGHNA and CDR2 is YSLEER. CDR3 length: 16 residues. The CDR3 bases are TGCGCCAGCAGCCCTCCCGGCGGGACAGAACAAGAGACCCAGTACTTC. It specifies CASSPPGGTEQETQYF.

The chain is built from TRBV5-1 and TRBJ2-1, with D uncertain. The germline V and J ends were trimmed by 2 bases and 6 bases, with 3 bases remaining between them. The germline V gene encodes CDR1 SGHRS and CDR2 YFSETQ. The CDR3 contains 11 residues. The CDR3 nucleotides are TGCGCCAGCAGCTTATCCAATGAGCAGTTCTTC. Translation gives CASSLSNEQFF.